A selection of T cell receptor beta chains follows, all from one sample in a study of cytomegalovirus exposure and HLA in healthy donors. Sequencing was performed with immunoSEQ multiplex PCR; in TCRdb, only in-frame clones are kept and a portion is missing. The sample has approximately 180,000 clones, about 80% seen once. Sequences were obtained from PBMCs. These receptors all come from a man aged 25-45 years in good health and CMV-seropositive. Each CDR3 is given with its conserved first and last residue. Part of the rows lack a size; the others show once, few, many or a class for expanded clones.

V gene	CDR3 length	J gene	clone size	CDR3 protein
TRBV5-1	14	TRBJ2-2	once	CASSSHRDTGELFF
TRBV5-1	15	TRBJ2-2	.	CASNPKTGDTGELFF
TRBV7-9	14	TRBJ1-2	.	CASSLGHLNYGYTF
TRBV9	13	TRBJ2-7	.	CASSVDPAYEQYF
TRBV11-3	16	TRBJ2-7	.	CASSLAGGAAIYEQYF
TRBV4-2	17	TRBJ1-2	.	CASSQDLQGGGFYGYTF
TRBV9	14	TRBJ1-1	few	CASSLDLWATEAFF
TRBV6-1	16	TRBJ2-2	.	CASSALGQPYTGELFF
TRBV5-8	17	TRBJ2-7	.	CASSLARQGGVAYEQYF
TRBV2	14	TRBJ2-7	once	CASKSSPGTYEQYF
TRBV4-2	18	TRBJ2-3	.	CASSQEVTGGRAIDTQYF
TRBV6-1	15	TRBJ1-1	.	CASTHTTRQNTEAFF
TRBV7-2	17	TRBJ1-2	.	CASSLVSGGKTGYGYTF
TRBV5-1	16	TRBJ1-1	.	CASTPVGGRGTNEAFF
TRBV4-3	15	TRBJ1-5	.	CASSQDLGSAEPQHF